This entry is about one T cell receptor (beta chain). This sample stems from a study of T cell changes during pregnancy in multiple sclerosis. Assay: immunoSEQ multiplex PCR; the TCRdb copy retains only in-frame clones and omits some. The sample lists more than 80,000 clones, roughly nine tenths occurring once. Germline V gene lookup returns CDR1 MGHRA and CDR2 YSYEKL. The CDR3 length is 16 residues. After removal of 5 bases from V and 5 bases from J, the junction contained 8 bases not matched to a gene. This receptor was identified in a female donor with multiple sclerosis, enrolled in a pregnancy study. The specimen was peripheral blood, collected in the first trimester of pregnancy. The chain carries TRBV4-1 and TRBJ2-2; TRBD2 matches 10 bases. The CDR3 nucleotides read TGCGCCAGCAGCTTCCGAGCGGGAGGGGGGACCGGGGAGCTGTTTTTT. It yields the protein CASSFRAGGGTGELFF.